This TCR beta chain emerged from a study of cytomegalovirus exposure and HLA in healthy donors. Overall study results and limits: Specificity of a few CMV-associated chains for CMV antigens was verified in vitro.

The PCR had 60 Vbeta and 13 Jbeta primers. Sequencing used immunoSEQ multiplex PCR; TCRdb keeps in-frame clones, though not all of them. The sample yields approximately 160,000 clones, roughly 80% seen once. This clone was recorded once. No antigen is known for it. This clonotype was sampled from a man between 18 and 29 years old in good health and CMV-seronegative. The sample comprised PBMCs.

The CDR3 is CASSYSASGEYEQYF. The CDR3 nucleotides are TGTGCCAGCAGTTACTCGGCTAGCGGGGAGTACGAGCAGTACTTC. The chain recombines TRBV6-5 with TRBJ2-7, with 9 positions matching TRBD2. With V trimmed by 0 bases and J by 4 bases, 4 bases remained unmatched. From germline, CDR1 is MNHEY and CDR2 SVGAGI. The CDR3 is made up of 15 amino acids.